This record concerns one T cell receptor (beta chain) sequence. V lost 1 base to trimming and J lost 7 bases; unmatched junction nucleotides: 4. The CDR3 is 14 residues long. Germline lookup yields CDR1 MGHRA and CDR2 YSYEKL. The assay was immunoSEQ multiplex PCR, and TCRdb's table has in-frame clones only and misses some. The repertoire consists of 160,000 or so clones, with roughly 85% occurring once and the leading ten covering roughly 1%. The data were obtained in a study of blood T cell repertoires in COVID-19. About the study: The United States, Italy and Spain supplied acute and convalescent COVID-19 samples. T cells, B-cell-depleted T cells, or PBMCs provided the cDNA or gDNA that served as material.

The sequence came from a man in his forties with acute or convalescent COVID-19. The chain carries TRBV4-1 and TRBJ2-3, with 8 bases aligning to TRBD2. The sequenced sample was peripheral blood. The CDR3 DNA is TGCGCCAGCAGCCAAGCCGGGGGGGCAAATACGCAGTATTTT. Translating gives CASSQAGGANTQYF.